This TCR beta chain was sequenced for a study of shared clonotypes between healthy human individuals. The naive CD8 population came from CD45RO-negative cells selected for CCR7, without terminally differentiated effector memory CD45RA+ cells. Germline CDR1 is SGHTA and CDR2 is FQGNSA. The CDR3 spans 11 residues. The germline V and J ends were trimmed by 1 base and 11 bases, with 6 bases remaining between them. Profiled with immunoSEQ multiplex PCR; TCRdb holds only in-frame clones, not every one. The table records 550,000 to 750,000 clones, under 95% of them present only once. The rearrangement links TRBV7-2 to TRBJ2-1; no clear D gene. Sequencing was done on a sample of naive CD8+ T cells sorted from blood. The clonotype comes from a young man in good health. The CDR3 here is CASSLDKQQFF. The CDR3 coding sequence is TGTGCCAGCAGCTTAGATAAGCAGCAGTTCTTC.